This T cell receptor beta chain was profiled in a study of CD8 T cells in ankylosing spondylitis. TCRdb reprocessed the 5' RACE reads via MiXCR and lists one record per CDR3 protein. The repertoire holds 150,000 to 200,000 distinct CDR3 sequences, with 25% to 35% as singletons. Source material: synovial fluid, either unsorted or a sorted T cell fraction (not recorded which). This clonotype originated in a male donor with ankylosing spondylitis.

The CDR3 DNA follows: TGCGCCAGCAGCCCGGGGCTGGGGGGGCGCGACTATGGCTACACCTTC. This translates into CASSPGLGGRDYGYTF. The chain couples TRBV5-1 to TRBJ1-2; tentatively, D is TRBD1 (6 bases). Trimming left V 4 bases short and J 3 bases short, with 19 bases between. Germline CDR1 SGHRS, CDR2 YFSETQ. CDR3 length equals 16 residues.